This T cell receptor (beta chain) originates from a study of T cell clonality in common variable immunodeficiency. With V trimmed by 3 bases and J by 7 bases, 16 bases remained unmatched. The germline CDR1 and CDR2 sequences are SGHRS and YFSETQ. The CDR3 loop spans 18 amino acids. This clone was counted ten times or more. Its antigen is still unknown. The CDR3 goes on 3 residues after the read ends, and that part is filled in from the germline J gene. Patients and controls were mostly of Caucasian heritage. Only in-frame clones appear in the TCRdb table, and some are missing; sequencing was by immunoSEQ multiplex PCR. The sample includes tens of thousands of clones, none of them occurring once. Findings of the study overall: Compared with healthy controls, CVID subjects showed increased TCRbeta clonality, mostly in about a third.

The rearrangement links TRBV5-1 to TRBJ2-1, with 10 bases that match TRBD2. The sequenced material came from peripheral blood mononuclear cells. This TCR derives from a person aged 18 to 75 in good health. This chain's CDR3 is CASSSALLGAGGPNEQFF. CDR3 DNA, as far as it was read: TGCGCCAGCAGCTCAGCCCTCCTTGGAGCGGGAGGGCCTAATGAG.